The subject of this entry is one T cell receptor (beta chain). Its antigen is unknown. This sample was taken from a study of cytomegalovirus exposure and HLA in healthy donors (dated by TCRdb to 2016 to 2017). Concerning the study at large: In an earlier analysis of roughly 590 of the donors, roughly 300 Gb of sequence data and 117 million unique TCR beta sequences from about 179 million T cells were reported. An early release that covered fewer than 750 HLA-typed donors contained approximately 320 gigabases of sequencing data and roughly 84 million unique TCR sequences. Among the approximately 400 genotyped donors, approximately 76% belonged to the genetic ancestry cluster associated with self-reported Caucasian donors. The study was designed to test whether signatures of past pathogen exposure could be identified by cataloging public T cell receptors. Using immunosequencing, the study profiled T cell repertoires from fewer than 850 subjects and related those repertoires to cytomegalovirus serostatus. A separate validation cohort of 90 to 150 different subjects was used in addition to the 666-subject first cohort. To predict cytomegalovirus infection status, the study brought together high-throughput TCR immunosequencing, statistical association of individual TCRs with disease status, and machine learning. A later analysis re-examined previously published TCR beta repertoires from around 670 donors and added high-resolution HLA genotyping to investigate patterns of TCR occurrence. In the later analysis, no new phenotypic data were used to find candidate immune exposures; instead, reliance was placed on TCR beta sequences and their occurrence across donors. An earlier analysis of several hundred of the donors applied high-throughput TCR beta sequencing to assess whether each TCR beta V gene segment acted as functional or pseudogenic. Donor age, sex, ethnicity and CMV serostatus were compiled alongside the repertoire data. A later genetic analysis used genome-wide SNP genotypes for about 65% of the roughly 700 donors, treating that subset as a discovery cohort. All discovery cohort repertoires had been generated on a single sequencing platform. HLA typing covered class I and class II loci at four-digit resolution. Typing coverage differed by locus: A, B, C, DRB1 and DQB1 were typed in roughly 620-630 donors, DQA1 in about 550, DPA1 in 600 to 610, and DPB1 in just under 490. Because of strong linkage in the cohort, four to six DR-DQ haplotypes were treated as single units for association and clustering. Across about 380 genotyped donors of the cohort, an average of roughly 250,000 unique TCR beta nucleotide sequences per donor were sequenced, and about a sixth of those sequences were non-productive. Overall study results and their limits: The presence/absence analyses assumed that sequencing depth was roughly uniform across donors, and that assumption may not be true. In vitro tests confirmed that three of the cytomegalovirus-associated TCR beta chains recognize cytomegalovirus antigens. Correlated functional status among segregating V segments might be attributable to linkage disequilibrium, but an unknown experimental factor could not be ruled out. This cohort had only TCR beta chains sequenced, and the lack of alpha or paired-chain data limited which features could be detected. The study listed around 160 TCR beta chains as associated with cytomegalovirus. The sequencing pipeline was judged likely to have produced a cluster of highly shared sequence variants as a technical artifact. In both the original and validation cohorts, the classifier was reported to diagnose cytomegalovirus status with high specificity and sensitivity. V-gene and J-gene trimming of TCR beta chains was associated with a missense DCLRE1C variant in a later genetic analysis, and the association was replicated in an independent cohort. According to a later analysis, parvovirus B19, influenza, CMV and Epstein-Barr virus appeared linked to several top co-occurrence clusters. Some IMGT-functional V segments, including TRBV6-2 and TRBV6-3, could not be distinguished by the 87-base-pair reads and were therefore excluded. HLA typing was unavailable for some donors at each locus, so association tests used only the typed subset. In a later analysis, the rate of TCR association differed among HLA loci, with DRB1 alleles having the most associated TCRs and HLA-C alleles having the fewest. Because counts were too low, approximately 15 rarely observed V segments, including chromosome 9 orphons, were excluded from the earlier analysis of several hundred of the donors. In a later analysis, most CMV-associated TCR beta chains were found to appear HLA-restricted, with HLA associations seemingly driven largely by CMV exposure. Compared with the roughly 720-donor mean, donors in an Asian-associated ancestry cluster had fewer N-insertions in productive TCRs, according to a later genetic analysis. A further reported finding was that TCR beta sequences accurately predicted the HLA-A and HLA-B alleles for most subjects in the first cohort. Assigning TCR associations to individual alleles was difficult when HLA alleles, especially DR and DQ, strongly co-occurred. The authors suggested that the approach could potentially be extended to other disease states and immunological phenotypes. For the cohort, immune exposure information was limited to CMV serostatus. Across donors, most TCR sequences were observed very rarely, whereas some public TCRs were present in many individuals. Broadly in line with IMGT annotations, most TCR beta V segments showed up in productive rearrangements about 87% or about 30% of the time in an earlier analysis of 450 to 750 of the donors. Specific HLA alleles were associated with 15,000 to 20,000 TCR beta sequences at a false discovery rate of 0.05 in a later analysis. In a later analysis, HLA-associated TCR beta chains showed more clonal expansion and lower generation probabilities than non-associated chains that were equally common.

The library relied on the immunoSEQ multiplex PCR assay. A mixture of 60 forward primers for TCR Vbeta segments and 13 reverse primers for TCR Jbeta segments was used in the multiplex PCR. The CDR3 region of rearranged TCR beta genes was amplified from genomic DNA with a multiplex PCR assay. Amplified TCR beta libraries were sequenced as 87-base-pair reads on the Illumina HiSeq System. Regarding the original processing steps: A later analysis counted 65 million to 90 million unique TCR beta chains across the roughly 700 repertoires, and some 11 million of these chains were shared by at least two donors. Raw reads were error-corrected and collapsed into unique sequences with a nearest-neighbor algorithm that merged closely related sequences to remove PCR and sequencing errors. To assign V, D and J gene segments, CDR3 sequences were aligned to IMGT reference sequences. For a sequence to be retained, a match of at least six nucleotides was required to both a V gene segment and a J gene segment. A rearrangement was called productive if the CDR3 had no stop codons and remained in frame with V and J, and every other rearrangement was called non-productive. Following IMGT convention, CDR3 was defined as the stretch from the second conserved V-encoded cysteine to the conserved J-encoded phenylalanine. The earlier analysis of around 640 of the donors excluded sequences that lacked an unambiguous match to a single V gene segment. In an earlier analysis of 587 of the donors, a V segment was called functional when productive rearrangements were above 56.7%, and segregating when the standard deviation between donors exceeded 5%. A statistical classification framework was built for diagnosing cytomegalovirus status from the catalog of TCR beta chain sequences. V and J gene assignment, in a later analysis, came from comparing TCR nucleotide sequences with IMGT/GENE-DB human TR gene sequences. The TCRdist pipeline was used in a later analysis to assign CDR3 sequences and most-parsimonious VDJ recombination scenarios. A later analysis defined each TCR beta chain by its CDR3 amino acid sequence plus V-gene family, and excluded reads lacking a unique V-gene family. To address suspected cross-contamination and a sequencing artifact, a later analysis removed roughly 640 highly shared, low-generation-probability nucleotide sequences. In a later analysis, a clonal expansion index was calculated for each public chain from normalized within-repertoire ranks of inferred template counts. In a later analysis, generation probabilities were computed with a VDJ recombination model fitted to out-of-frame rearrangements, and the resulting probabilities were checked against IGoR. A later analysis scored TCR-TCR, TCR-HLA and TCR-CMV co-occurrence with hypergeometric tests, applying a repertoire-size bias correction to TCR pairs. False discovery rates were estimated in a later analysis by permuting HLA or CMV assignments 20 times. In a later analysis, co-occurring TCRs were grouped using DBSCAN, with TCRdist sequence similarity added in when clustering inside HLA-allele-positive subsets. For co-occurrence clustering, repertoires with fewer than 30,000 or more than 120,000 public chains were excluded, along with 5 or 6 repertoires with anomalous nucleotide sharing. In its TCRdb copy, this immuneACCESS table keeps in-frame sequences only and misses some clones. Where compared with another copy, unresolved V genes explain less than half of these, and the others have no known cause. V, J and clone size were drawn from that table, and D and trimming were deduced from the DNA. The table for this sample lists some 150,000 clones. The ten largest clones represent approximately 2.4% of the sample.

In total, around 600 healthy bone marrow donors made up the cohort. All cohort members were sampled while nominally healthy, although unrecorded immune exposures were likely present. The donor tested CMV seronegative and was one of the 352 seronegative cohort members. A peripheral blood sample was collected from each donor, and TCR beta sequencing was performed on peripheral blood mononuclear cells. Genomic DNA was extracted from the blood cell samples with the Qiagen DNeasy Blood Extraction Kit. The junction carries 11 bases between V and J, which are trimmed by 4 bases and 1 base respectively. The CDR3 holds 14 amino acids from the cysteine to the phenylalanine. Only CDR3 DNA is held: 42 bases, read in frame from base 1. In the germline V gene (reference sequence), CDR1 corresponds to SGHNT and CDR2 to YYREEE.

Source material: PBMCs. This TCR derives from a man aged 40-49 years in good health and CMV-seronegative. The sequence joins TRBV5-4 to TRBJ1-2; the D gene remains uncertain. In nucleotides, the sequence is TGTGCCAGCAGCCACAAACAGAATAACTATGGCTACACCTTC. Translated, it gives CASSHKQNNYGYTF.